The clone carrying this T cell receptor beta chain came up many times. This sample was included in a study of blood T cells in healthy people across ages. CDR3 size: 15 residues. Germline V gene sequence: CDR1 ENHRY, CDR2 SYGVKD. V lost 5 bases, J lost 2 bases, and 10 bases lay in between. With a J-beta primer mix and a sample-barcoded 5' primer, a second PCR ran roughly 6 to 11 cycles. Each CDR3 protein is one row after TCRdb ran MiXCR on the 5' RACE reads. The repertoire consists of 700,000 to 950,000 distinct CDR3 sequences, with 55% to 70% occurring once and the leading ten covering around 20%. Russia was home to the donors, healthy Caucasian individuals aged about 6 to 90. Per-sample yields of isolated PBMCs were at least 7 million.

The source of this sequence is a young man in good health. Sequencing input: blood. The chain uses TRBV10-3 and TRBJ2-6, with D unresolved. The CDR3, as DNA: TGTGCCATCAGTAATCCTCACGCTGGGGCCAACGTCCTGACTTTC. Translated, it gives CAISNPHAGANVLTF.